This passage covers 19 T cell receptor beta chains from one sample sequenced in a study of blood T cells in healthy people across ages. With a J-beta primer mix and a sample-barcoded 5' primer, a second PCR ran about 7 to 12 cycles. TCRdb reprocessed the 5' RACE reads with MiXCR, giving one entry per CDR3 protein. In the table there are hundreds of thousands of distinct CDR3 sequences, roughly 31% of which are singletons. The material sequenced was blood. These receptor sequences come from a woman older than 75 in good health.

This clonotype was counted only a few times. This sequence joins TRBV2 and TRBJ1-5, with 10 bases lining up with TRBD1. CDR3 length: 13 residues. The V gene's germline CDR1 is SNHLY and CDR2 FYNNEI. J was trimmed by 4 bases and V by 8 bases; bases with no gene match: 2. CDR3 nucleotide sequence: TGTGCCAGCGGGGGACAGGGGAATCAGCCCCAGCATTTT. This encodes CASGGQGNQPQHF.

Many counts were recorded for this clonotype. The chain links TRBV7-2 to TRBJ2-1; TRBD2 matches 9 bases. Germline assignment: CDR1 SGHTA and CDR2 FQGNSA. Germline trimming cut 1 base from V and 0 bases from J; bases unmatched to any gene: 10. The CDR3 covers 19 residues. The CDR3 protein is CASSLGPAGGLSSYNEQFF. In nucleotides, the CDR3 is TGTGCCAGCAGCTTAGGGCCAGCGGGGGGCCTCAGCTCCTACAATGAGCAGTTCTTC.

This clonotype was seen only a few times. This CDR3 reads CSARDSGTSIEQYF. In nucleotides, the CDR3 is TGCAGTGCTAGAGATTCCGGGACTAGCATCGAGCAGTACTTC. The rearrangement uses TRBV20-1 and TRBJ2-4; 9 bases map to TRBD2. The DNA end is more similar to TRBJ2-7, so the J call may be wrong. From germline, CDR1 is DFQATT and CDR2 SNEGSKA (reference sequence). The CDR3 length is 14 residues.

V gene TRBV19 combines with J gene TRBJ2-3; 8 bases agree with TRBD1. V trimming: 5 bases; J trimming: 8 bases; junction bases outside the gene matches: 6. This CDR3 region has 13 residues. The germline CDR1 and CDR2 sequences are LNHDA and SQIVND (reference sequence). CDR3 amino acids: CASSPGTGSTQYF. The DNA of the CDR3 is TGTGCCAGTAGTCCCGGGACAGGCTCTACGCAGTATTTT. The whole variable domain, filled in from reference TRBV19 and TRBJ2-3, reads DGGITQSPKYLFRKEGQNVTLSCEQNLNHDAMYWYRQDPGQGLRLIYYSQIVNDFQKGDIAEGYSVSREKKESFPLTVTSAQKNPTAFYLCASSPGTGSTQYFGPGTRLTVL.

V usage is TRBV5-1 and J usage is TRBJ2-3; D remains unclear. CDR3 length: 14 residues. Trimming removed 0 bases from V and 4 bases from J, with 9 bases in between. Germline CDR1 reads SGHRS; CDR2 reads YFSETQ. The CDR3 protein is CASSLGQESDTQYF. CDR3 coding DNA: TGCGCCAGCAGCTTGGGGCAGGAATCAGATACGCAGTATTTT.

V gene TRBV7-2 combines with J gene TRBJ2-6; 9 bases are shared with TRBD2. The trim removed 5 bases at V and 1 base at J, leaving 24 bases unmatched. From germline, CDR1 is SGHTA and CDR2 FQGNSA. The CDR3 has 23 amino acids. The DNA of the CDR3 is TGTGCCAGCAGCAAAGCGGGAGGATCCTACAATGAGCAGTTCCCATCTGGGGCCAACGTCCTGACTTTC. It yields the protein CASSKAGGSYNEQFPSGANVLTF.

In regard to this clonotype: A read error may explain this, as a much larger clone is one base away. The V call is TRBV20-1, the J call TRBJ2-1; D assignment may be TRBD1 or TRBD2 (5 bases each). Germline CDR1 reads DFQATT; CDR2 reads SNEGSKA (reference sequence). The CDR3 is 15 amino acids. Trimming stripped 1 base from V and 13 bases from J, with 23 bases between. For the CDR3, the DNA is TGCAGTGCTAGAGTAGGAGGTAGGGGAGCTAGGACCCAGTTCTTC. Translated, it gives CSARVGGRGARTQFF.

The sample holds many counts of this clonotype. The chain joins TRBV4-1 to TRBJ1-1, with 8 positions matching TRBD1. CDR1 is MGHRA, CDR2 YSYEKL, per germline. Germline trimming cut 2 bases from V and 3 bases from J; bases unmatched to any gene: 5. The CDR3 is 15 amino acids. The CDR3 loop reads CASSQTGGKDTEAFF. CDR3 DNA: TGCGCCAGCAGCCAAACAGGGGGTAAGGACACTGAAGCTTTCTTT.

This clonotype was recorded at least ten times. The chain joins TRBV12-3 or TRBV12-4 to TRBJ1-2, with 9 bases that match TRBD1. The V and J ends lost 6 bases and 4 bases, in that order; junction bases with no gene match: 6. The CDR3 spans 14 residues. The CDR3: CASSSQGAGYGYTF. The CDR3 DNA sequence: TGTGCCAGCAGCTCACAGGGGGCAGGCTATGGCTACACCTTC.

This clonotype was picked up many times. The chain combines TRBV5-1 with TRBJ2-1; 10 bases are a match to TRBD2. Germline V gene lookup returns CDR1 SGHRS and CDR2 YFSETQ. V gave up 0 bases and J gave up 4 bases; unmatched junction bases: 1. CDR3 length: 15 amino acids. The CDR3 here is CASSLGTSGYNEQFF. CDR3 in DNA: TGCGCCAGCAGCTTGGGGACTAGCGGTTACAATGAGCAGTTCTTC.

This clonotype was detected ten times or more. The chain recombines TRBV5-8 with TRBJ2-7; 12 nucleotides align to TRBD1. The CDR3 is made up of 15 amino acids. V was clipped by 4 bases and J by 5 bases; unmatched bases: 7. The germline V gene has CDR1 SGHTS and CDR2 YDEGEE. The CDR3 DNA is TGTGCCAGCAGCGAACCGGGACAGGGGGCCAACGAGCAGTACTTC. Protein product: CASSEPGQGANEQYF. Supplemented by reference TRBV5-8 and TRBJ2-7, the full variable domain reads EAGVTQSPTHLIKTRGQQATLRCSPISGHTSVYWYQQALGLGLQFLLWYDEGEERNRGNFPPRFSGRQFPNYSSELNVNALELEDSALYLCASSEPGQGANEQYFGPGTRLTVT.

This clonotype was seen repeatedly, ten times or more. V is TRBV29-1 and J is TRBJ2-7, with 7 bases fitting TRBD1. Germline CDR1 and CDR2: SQVTM and ANQGSEA. V shed 5 bases, J shed 7 bases, and the junction held 5 bases outside the gene matches. The CDR3 contains 11 residues. The CDR3 spells CSVRGPVEQYF. DNA for the CDR3: TGCAGCGTTAGGGGGCCAGTGGAGCAGTACTTC.

This clonotype was observed many times. V and J are TRBV6-2 or TRBV6-3 and TRBJ2-1, with D tentatively TRBD1 (6 bases). Germline CDR1 is MNHEY and CDR2 is SVGEGT. V lost 6 bases and J lost 5, with 11 bases in between. The CDR3 is 13 amino acids. The DNA for the CDR3 is TGTGCCAGCAGCCGGGACATTGACAATGAGCAGTTCTTC. Protein: CASSRDIDNEQFF.

The rearrangement links TRBV20-1 to TRBJ2-7; D unresolved. In germline, CDR1 is DFQATT, CDR2 SNEGSKA (reference sequence). The CDR3 loop spans 13 amino acids. The V end lost 4 bases, the J end lost 0 bases, and 10 bases lay between the germline ends. As DNA, the CDR3 is TGCAGTGCTATACGGGTGAGCTCCTACGAGCAGTACTTC. It translates to CSAIRVSSYEQYF.

This clonotype was detected many times. The CDR3 loop is CASSLRGRSNEQFF. The CDR3 coding sequence is TGCGCCAGCAGCTTAAGGGGGAGGTCTAATGAGCAGTTCTTC. The V and J genes are TRBV5-1 and TRBJ2-1; D might be TRBD1 or TRBD2, each matching 6 bases. Trimming pared 2 bases from V and 7 bases from J, leaving 13 bases between. Germline lookup yields CDR1 SGHRS and CDR2 YFSETQ. CDR3 length equals 14 residues.

This clonotype was detected ten times or more. The chain recombines TRBV27 with TRBJ1-2; a weak D match, TRBD1 (5 bases). The CDR3 length is 13 residues. Germline V gene lookup returns CDR1 MNHEY and CDR2 SMNVEV (reference sequence). V lost 6 bases, J lost 10 bases, and 18 bases lay in between. The CDR3 protein is CASSFSSGRSYTF. The CDR3, as DNA: TGTGCCAGCAGCTTCAGCTCGGGACGGTCCTACACCTTC.

In its sample, this clonotype was seen a few times. The V call is TRBV6-1, the J call TRBJ2-7, with TRBD1 matching over 7 bases. V lost 6 bases, J lost 0 bases, and 5 bases stayed unmatched. Germline values: CDR1 MNHNS, CDR2 SASEGT. This CDR3 contains 14 residues. The CDR3 loop reads CASRGTVSSYEQYF. The CDR3 region has the DNA TGTGCCAGCAGGGGGACAGTGAGCTCCTACGAGCAGTACTTC.

The J gene is TRBJ1-2, the V gene TRBV6-6; perhaps TRBD1 as D (5 bases). CDR1 is MNHNY, CDR2 SVGAGI, per germline (reference sequence). V was shortened by 5 bases and J by 8 bases, with 15 bases between the two germline ends. The CDR3 sequence is 13 residues long. The CDR3 here is CASSKTGRGGYTF. CDR3 nucleotide sequence: TGTGCCAGCAGTAAAACAGGTCGGGGGGGCTACACCTTC.

The rearrangement joins TRBV5-4 to TRBJ1-4; a weak D match, TRBD1 (5 bases). Germline CDR1 SGHNT, CDR2 YYREEE (reference sequence). This CDR3 contains 17 residues. The V end lost 4 bases, the J end lost 8 bases, and 24 bases lay between the germline ends. CDR3 bases: TGTGCCAGCAGCGACGACCCCCGGGGCCTCCTTGGCGAAAAACTGTTTTTT. This codes for CASSDDPRGLLGEKLFF.